This passage covers 27 T cell receptor beta chains from one sample sequenced in a study of T cell changes during pregnancy in multiple sclerosis. Using immunoSEQ multiplex PCR, the repertoire was profiled, and TCRdb retains in-frame clones only, with some absent. Of more than 10,000 clones detected, approximately 88% appear once; the ten largest clones hold approximately 10%. The sample here was CD8+ T cells from peripheral blood mononuclear cells, taken after pregnancy. Every receptor here comes from a female donor in good health, enrolled as a control in a pregnancy study.

The chain links TRBV15 to TRBJ2-4, with TRBD2 identical over 7 bases. The CDR3 consists of 17 residues. Germline V gene sequence: CDR1 LNHNV, CDR2 YYDKDF (reference sequence). V lost 5 bases and J lost 0; bases outside the gene matches: 10. The CDR3 region is CATSPLKAGKAKNIQYF. In nucleotides, the CDR3 is TGTGCCACCAGCCCCCTAAAAGCGGGAAAAGCCAAAAACATTCAGTACTTC.

The DNA of the CDR3 is TGCGCCAGCAGCCAGCGACTAGCGGACTACAATGAGCAGTTCTTC. This encodes CASSQRLADYNEQFF. This chain joins TRBV4-3 and TRBJ2-1, with TRBD2 identical over 9 bases. V shed 3 bases and J 3 bases; nucleotides not matched to a gene: 3. CDR1 LGHNA and CDR2 YSLEER come from the germline V gene. This CDR3 comprises 15 residues.

The rearrangement links TRBV7-2 to TRBJ2-2; 11 bases fit TRBD2. Germline V CDR1 and CDR2: SGHTA, FQGNSA. With V trimmed by 5 bases and J by 3 bases, 8 bases remained unmatched. The CDR3 is 17 residues long. This CDR3 is CASSTSSGRADTGELFF. For the CDR3, the DNA is TGTGCCAGCAGCACTAGTAGCGGGAGGGCCGACACCGGGGAGCTGTTTTTT.

V is TRBV9 and J is TRBJ1-2; D gene unclear. The V end was cut by 6 bases, the J end by 4 bases, with 13 bases between. This CDR3 comprises 13 residues. The germline V gene has CDR1 SGDLS and CDR2 YYNGEE. The CDR3, as DNA: TGTGCCAGCAACCATGGACGGGGCTATGGCTACACCTTC. This encodes CASNHGRGYGYTF.

The rearrangement links TRBV7-2 to TRBJ2-3; TRBD2 agrees at 11 bases. Germline assignment: CDR1 SGHTA and CDR2 FQGNSA. After removal of 6 bases from V and 3 bases from J, the junction contained 11 bases not matched to a gene. The CDR3 has 17 residues. CDR3 loop: CASSRPQGTSGTDTQYF. CDR3 DNA: TGTGCCAGCAGTAGGCCCCAAGGGACTAGCGGAACAGATACGCAGTATTTT.

V usage is TRBV5-1 and J usage is TRBJ1-1; weak D call: TRBD1 (6 bases). The V gene's germline CDR1 is SGHRS and CDR2 YFSETQ. The CDR3 runs 17 residues. Trimming took off 1 base at V and 3 bases at J, with 19 bases between the two ends. The CDR3 here is CASSLFYQGSKDTEAFF. CDR3 DNA sequence: TGCGCCAGCAGCTTGTTTTATCAGGGGTCGAAGGACACTGAAGCTTTCTTT.

This chain joins TRBV6-1 and TRBJ2-7, with D unclear. Germline CDR1 is MNHNS and CDR2 is SASEGT. This CDR3 comprises 14 residues. Trimming left V 7 bases short and J 2 bases short, with 15 bases between. CDR3 DNA sequence: TGTGCCAGCACCTCCGATGACAAGACCTACGAGCAGTACTTC. Protein: CASTSDDKTYEQYF.

The chain combines TRBV27 with TRBJ2-7; TRBD2 agrees at 7 bases. The J segment lost 7 bases and the V segment lost 3 bases, leaving 6 bases of the junction unmatched. Germline V CDR1 and CDR2: MNHEY, SMNVEV (reference sequence). CDR3 length equals 13 residues. The CDR3 sequence is CASSLGRAGEQYF. CDR3 DNA: TGTGCCAGCAGTTTGGGGAGGGCCGGGGAGCAGTACTTC.

This rearrangement joins TRBV19 to TRBJ2-1; possibly TRBD2 for D (5 bases). Trimming shortened V by 3 bases and J by 3 bases, and 15 bases separated the two germline ends. This CDR3 spans 16 amino acids. Germline V gene lookup returns CDR1 LNHDA and CDR2 SQIVND (reference sequence). The CDR3 DNA reads TGTGCCAGTAGTATTGGGGAGACTCCTCTCTACAATGAGCAGTTCTTC. It encodes CASSIGETPLYNEQFF.

V usage is TRBV9 and J usage is TRBJ2-1, with no clear D. The V and J ends lost 0 bases and 5 bases respectively, with 6 bases between them. This CDR3 comprises 13 residues. Germline CDR1 SGDLS, CDR2 YYNGEE. The CDR3 DNA sequence: TGTGCCAGCAGCGTAGACAGTGACAATGAGCAGTTCTTC. Encoded protein: CASSVDSDNEQFF.

This CDR3 is CASSLTGFSYNEQFF. The CDR3 DNA sequence: TGTGCCAGCTCACTGACAGGTTTCTCCTACAATGAGCAGTTCTTC. V gene TRBV18 combines with J gene TRBJ2-1; D might be TRBD1 (6 bases). Trimming removed 4 bases from V and 0 bases from J, with 10 bases in between. CDR1 and CDR2 from the germline V gene are KGHSH and LQKENI. CDR3 length: 15 residues.

The chain couples TRBV27 to TRBJ2-3, with D tentatively TRBD1 (6 bases). V dropped 5 bases and J dropped 1 base, with 13 bases sitting between them. CDR1 is MNHEY and CDR2 is SMNVEV in the germline V gene (reference sequence). The length of the CDR3 is 15 residues. CDR3 in amino acids: CASSLRGRGTDTQYF. The CDR3 DNA sequence: TGTGCCAGCAGTCTCAGGGGACGGGGCACAGATACGCAGTATTTT.

The chain joins TRBV6-1 to TRBJ1-4; a possible D gene is TRBD1 (6 bases). The CDR3 spans 13 residues. Trimming stripped 4 bases from V and 17 bases from J, with 20 bases between. Germline V gene data show CDR1 as MNHNS and CDR2 as SASEGT. CDR3 sequence reads: CASSGTAQDRCFF. CDR3 nucleotide sequence: TGTGCCAGCAGTGGGACAGCACAGGACCGTTGTTTTTTT.

The J gene is TRBJ2-5, the V gene TRBV6-1; tentative D call: TRBD2 (6 bases). The J call may be in error: the DNA end matches TRBJ2-7 better. Looked up from germline, CDR1 is MNHNS and CDR2 is SASEGT. The CDR3 is 12 residues long. CDR3 coding DNA: TGTGCCAGCAGTCACGGGGGTAACGAGCAGTACTTC. Translation gives CASSHGGNEQYF.

The chain joins TRBV12-5 to TRBJ1-1; D unresolved. V dropped 3 bases and J dropped 3 bases, with 5 bases sitting between them. CDR1 is LGHNT and CDR2 is FRNRAP in the germline V gene. The CDR3 has 12 residues. CDR3 bases: TGTGCTAGTGGTTTCGGGGACACTGAAGCTTTCTTT. It encodes CASGFGDTEAFF.

This clone is deemed medium-sized (0.01 to 0.1%). The V gene is TRBV2, the J gene TRBJ2-7; 7 bases agree with TRBD2. The CDR3 has 12 residues. CDR1 SNHLY and CDR2 FYNNEI come from the germline V gene. V shed 11 bases, J shed 7 bases, and the junction held 11 bases outside the gene matches. The CDR3 sequence: CAGLSGTKEQYF. DNA of the CDR3: TGTGCCGGGCTTTCCGGGACTAAAGAGCAGTACTTC.

The V call is TRBV5-6, the J call TRBJ2-7; 8 nucleotides align to TRBD2. The CDR3 is 14 amino acids. V dropped 2 bases and J dropped 2; count of bases not matched to a gene: 3. Germline CDR1 is SGHDT and CDR2 is YYEEEE. As DNA, the CDR3 is TGTGCCAGCAGCTTTCTGGGACTAGCCTACGAGCAGTACTTC. Residues: CASSFLGLAYEQYF.

The CDR3 DNA sequence: TGTGCCTGGAGTGATGGACTGAATTCACCCCTCCACTTT. Encoded protein: CAWSDGLNSPLHF. This chain joins TRBV30 and TRBJ1-6, with D uncertain. The CDR3 has 13 amino acids. CDR1 is GTSNPN and CDR2 is SVGIG in the germline V gene (reference sequence). V lost 1 base and J lost 7, with 8 bases in between.

This clone was detected only once. V and J are TRBV11-2 and TRBJ2-7; possible D gene TRBD2, 5 bases. This CDR3 region has 17 residues. Germline loops: CDR1 SGHAT, CDR2 FQNNGV. Trimming left V 1 base short and J 0 bases short, with 16 bases between. DNA for the CDR3: TGTGCCAGCAGCTTAGGAATGGGCGGGTTGAGCTCCTACGAGCAGTACTTC. Translated, it gives CASSLGMGGLSSYEQYF.

This chain uses TRBV7-8 with TRBJ2-7; TRBD1 matches at 8 bases. Germline lookup yields CDR1 SGHVS and CDR2 FQNEAQ. The CDR3 is 15 amino acids. The ends lost 5 bases at V and 5 bases at J; junction bases unmatched: 11. Written as DNA, the CDR3 is TGTGCCAGCAGCGCCCGGACAGGGTTGACCCACGAGCAGTACTTC. This sequence encodes CASSARTGLTHEQYF. Full variable domain (rest looked up from reference TRBV7-8 and TRBJ2-7): GAGVSQSPRYKVAKRGQDVALRCDPISGHVSLFWYQQALGQGPEFLTYFQNEAQLDKSGLPSDRFFAERPEGSVSTLKIQRTQQEDSAVYLCASSARTGLTHEQYFGPGTRLTVT.

The V call is TRBV11-3, the J call TRBJ2-1; D perhaps matches TRBD2 (6 bases). The ends were cut back, 4 bases at V and 9 bases at J, with 22 bases in the middle. CDR1 and CDR2 from the germline V gene are SGHNT and YENEEA. There are 16 residues in the CDR3. The CDR3: CASSSRGLLTGSEQFF. The CDR3 bases are TGTGCCAGCAGCTCCCGGGGACTCCTGACGGGTAGTGAGCAGTTCTTC. Combining the CDR3 with reference TRBV11-3 and TRBJ2-1 gives the whole variable domain EAGVVQSPRYKIIEKKQPVAFWCNPISGHNTLYWYLQNLGQGPELLIRYENEEAVDDSQLPKDRFSAERLKGVDSTLKIQPAELGDSAVYLCASSSRGLLTGSEQFFGPGTRLTVL.

The J gene is TRBJ2-2, the V gene TRBV23-1; 7 bases are a match to TRBD1. TRBV23-1 is classed as an ORF, of uncertain function. The CDR3 is made up of 17 amino acids. Unmatched junction bases numbered 9, after V lost 4 bases and J lost 1 base. CDR3 sequence reads: CASSRTRDRRNTGELFF. The CDR3 DNA reads TGCGCCAGCAGTCGAACCAGGGACAGAAGGAACACCGGGGAGCTGTTTTTT.

The J gene is TRBJ2-1, the V gene TRBV4-1, with no clear D. The CDR3 has 16 residues. Germline CDR1 is MGHRA and CDR2 is YSYEKL. V was trimmed by 4 bases and J by 2 bases, leaving 15 bases between them. The CDR3: CASSLIRNFAYNEQFF. Here the CDR3 DNA reads TGCGCCAGCAGCCTGATCAGGAACTTTGCCTACAATGAGCAGTTCTTC.

This clone was counted once. V and J are TRBV18 and TRBJ2-7; unclear D gene. CDR1 KGHSH and CDR2 LQKENI come from the germline V gene. The V gene lost 0 bases and the J gene lost 4 bases, with 7 bases spanning the gap. The CDR3 has 13 amino acids. CDR3 DNA: TGTGCCAGCTCACCACCCGCCAGTTACGAGCAGTACTTC. This codes for CASSPPASYEQYF.

This chain joins TRBV5-1 and TRBJ2-2; 7 positions match TRBD2. V was pared by 2 bases and J by 2 bases, with 12 bases of the junction left unmatched. This CDR3 is 18 amino acids long. Germline V gene data show CDR1 as SGHRS and CDR2 as YFSETQ. This chain's CDR3 is CASSFPGGTSPNTGELFF. DNA for the CDR3: TGCGCCAGCAGCTTTCCCGGGGGGACTTCCCCTAACACCGGGGAGCTGTTTTTT.

The chain recombines TRBV4-3 with TRBJ2-3; D remains unclear. CDR1 is LGHNA, CDR2 YSLEER, per germline. The V end was cut by 1 base, the J end by 2 bases, with 13 bases between. This CDR3 comprises 16 residues. The CDR3 nucleotides are TGCGCCAGCAGCCAAGTCCCCTGGGCTCTCACAGATACGCAGTATTTT. Encoded protein: CASSQVPWALTDTQYF.

This chain connects TRBV7-9 to TRBJ2-2; no firm D call. Per germline, CDR1 SEHNR and CDR2 FQNEAQ (reference sequence). V was cut by 5 bases and J by 3 bases, with 10 bases left in between. The CDR3 is 14 amino acids. For the CDR3, the DNA is TGTGCCAGCAGCCACAAGTACGACACCGGGGAGCTGTTTTTT. It translates to CASSHKYDTGELFF. Looking up the rest from reference TRBV7-9 and TRBJ2-2 gives the full variable domain: DTGVSQNPRHKITKRGQNVTFRCDPISEHNRLYWYRQTLGQGPEFLTYFQNEAQLEKSRLLSDRFSAERPKGSFSTLEIQRTEQGDSAMYLCASSHKYDTGELFFGEGSRLTVL.